These T cell receptor beta chains were read from a single sample in a study of molecular identifiers for immune sequencing clone quantification. TCRdb redid the calling of the PCR reads with MiXCR, one entry per CDR3 protein. This table holds under 11,000 distinct CDR3 sequences, 20% to 25% found once. Sequencing used naive CD8+ T cells from blood, with Jurkat cell RNA spiked in. Receptor source: a human donor in good health. Some libraries in this study had Jurkat cell RNA spiked in. Both conserved end residues are part of each CDR3. D genes are given only for firm matches. For some rows the clone size is stated as once, few or many, or as a class when expanded; others skip it.

size,J,D,length,V,CDR3,DNA
many,TRBJ2-2,TRBD1,14,TRBV30,CAWSVGTATGELFF,TGTGCCTGGAGTGTAGGGACAGCCACCGGGGAGCTGTTTTTT
-,TRBJ2-5,TRBD2,15,TRBV4-3,CASSQGTSGVAPQYF,TGCGCCAGCAGCCAAGGGACTAGCGGGGTGGCGCCCCAGTACTTC
many,TRBJ2-7,TRBD1,15,TRBV12-3/TRBV12-4,CASSFGTGVLDEQYF,TGTGCCAGCAGTTTCGGGACAGGGGTACTTGACGAGCAGTACTTC
many,TRBJ1-1,-,15,TRBV3-1,CASSHTWGGNTEAFF,TGTGCCAGCAGCCACACCTGGGGGGGGAACACTGAAGCTTTCTTT
many,TRBJ2-2,-,13,TRBV19,CASRPSNTGELFF,TGTGCCAGTCGGCCTTCGAACACCGGGGAGCTGTTTTTT
medium-sized,TRBJ2-7,-,12,TRBV9,CASSVSGYEQYF,TGTGCCAGCAGCGTGTCAGGGTACGAGCAGTACTTC
few,TRBJ2-7,-,12,TRBV7-9,CAGQKTGNEQYF,TGTGCCGGACAAAAGACAGGTAACGAGCAGTACTTC
medium-sized,TRBJ2-7,-,14,TRBV28,CASSFRGASYEQYF,TGTGCCAGCAGTTTCAGGGGGGCCTCCTACGAGCAGTACTTC
-,TRBJ2-5,-,16,TRBV24-1,CAPSPRAGTYQEPQYF,TGTGCCCCCAGCCCCAGGGCCGGAACGTACCAAGAGCCCCAGTACTTC
medium-sized,TRBJ2-7,TRBD2,15,TRBV7-2,CASSYGLAGGYEQYF,TGTGCCAGCAGCTACGGACTAGCGGGAGGATACGAGCAGTACTTC
few,TRBJ2-1,TRBD2,13,TRBV4-3,CASSQVSGFGLFF,TGCGCCAGCAGCCAAGTTAGCGGGTTCGGTTTGTTCTTC
many,TRBJ2-7,-,12,TRBV6-2/TRBV6-3,CASSHGSYEQYF,TGTGCCAGCAGCCACGGGTCGTACGAGCAGTACTTC
medium-sized,TRBJ2-1,-,15,TRBV4-3,CASSPGSLLDNEQFF,TGCGCCAGCAGCCCAGGGTCCCTCTTAGACAATGAGCAGTTCTTC
-,TRBJ2-5,-,16,TRBV14,CASSQEVFGGAETQYF,TGTGCCAGCAGCCAAGAGGTCTTCGGCGGAGCGGAGACCCAGTACTTC